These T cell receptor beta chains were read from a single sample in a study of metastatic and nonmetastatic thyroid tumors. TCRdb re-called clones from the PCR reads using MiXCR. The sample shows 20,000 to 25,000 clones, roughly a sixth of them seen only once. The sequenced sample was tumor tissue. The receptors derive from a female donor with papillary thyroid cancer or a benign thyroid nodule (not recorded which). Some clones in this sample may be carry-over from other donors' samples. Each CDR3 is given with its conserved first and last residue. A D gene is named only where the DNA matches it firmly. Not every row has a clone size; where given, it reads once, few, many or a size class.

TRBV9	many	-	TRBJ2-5	TGTGCCAGCAGCGTAGGTTTAGGGGGTAGGGAGACCCAGTACTTC	CASSVGLGGRETQYF
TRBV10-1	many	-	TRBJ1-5	TGCGCCAGTGACGGTGATAGCAATCAGCCCCAGCATTTT	CASDGDSNQPQHF
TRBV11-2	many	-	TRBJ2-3	TGTGCCAGCAGCTTAGACAACGGGAGCACAAATACGCAGTATTTT	CASSLDNGSTNTQYF
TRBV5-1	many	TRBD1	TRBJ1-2	TGCGCCAGCAGCTTGAGGGGACAGTACACTGGCTACACCTTC	CASSLRGQYTGYTF
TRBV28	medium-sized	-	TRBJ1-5	TGTGCCAGCACGGGGTGGAGCAATCAGCCCCAGCATTTT	CASTGWSNQPQHF
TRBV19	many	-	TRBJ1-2	TGTGCCAGTAGTATCGGTGTTTTCGGCTACACCTTC	CASSIGVFGYTF
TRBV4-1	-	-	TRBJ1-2	TGCGCCAGCAGCCAAGATCGGGGTTGCAGGTGGGACGACTACACCTTC	CASSQDRGCRWDDYTF
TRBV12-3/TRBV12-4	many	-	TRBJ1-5	TGTGCCAGCATCTATGGAGGTATCGATAGCAATCAGCCCCAGCATTTT	CASIYGGIDSNQPQHF
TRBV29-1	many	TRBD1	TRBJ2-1	TGCAGCGTTGGACGACAGGGTGGTGAGCAGTTCTTC	CSVGRQGGEQFF
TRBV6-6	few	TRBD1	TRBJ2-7	TGTGCCAGCAGTTCTCCCACCCAGACAGGGAGCGAGCAGTACTTC	CASSSPTQTGSEQYF